The clone carrying this TCR beta chain has a handful of counts. The data belong to a study of cytomegalovirus exposure and HLA in healthy donors. V was trimmed by 0 bases and J by 13 bases, leaving 15 bases between them. Germline CDR1 MNHEY, CDR2 SVGAGI. The CDR3 runs to 13 residues. The PCR used 60 Vbeta and 13 Jbeta primers. This table comes from immunoSEQ multiplex PCR, and its TCRdb copy is limited to in-frame clones, with some not included. The data show fewer than 200,000 clones, around 78% seen once. The sequence came from a female donor in good health and CMV-seronegative. V and J are TRBV6-5 and TRBJ1-1, with D possibly being TRBD1 (6 bases). Specimen: PBMCs. CDR3 nucleotides: TGTGCCAGCAGTTACTCAAACAGGGAATTCGGTTTCTTT. Residues: CASSYSNREFGFF.